The source of this TCR beta chain is a study of blood T cell repertoires in COVID-19. V dropped 5 bases and J dropped 1 base, with 16 bases sitting between them. The CDR3 loop spans 16 amino acids. The germline V gene encodes CDR1 SSHAT and CDR2 FNYEAQ (reference sequence). Sequenced by immunoSEQ multiplex PCR; TCRdb stores in-frame clones only, minus some. The table records 350,000 or so clones, around four fifths of them present only once. The chain has TRBV7-7 and TRBJ2-3; D gene ambiguous. The receptor was derived from a man younger than 40 with active or convalescent COVID-19. Source material: peripheral blood. CDR3: CASSLGLGRGTDTQYF. The CDR3, as DNA: TGTGCCAGCAGCCTAGGTCTGGGTCGGGGCACAGATACGCAGTATTTT.